The 22 T cell receptor beta chains below come from one sample, sequenced in a study of cytomegalovirus exposure and HLA in healthy donors. PCR primers comprised 60 Vbeta and 13 Jbeta primers. TCRdb's copy holds only in-frame clones and misses some; the assay was immunoSEQ multiplex PCR. The sample yields approximately 110,000 clones, about 82% seen once. Input material: PBMCs. These TCRs come from a man in his fifties or sixties in good health and CMV-seronegative.

The gene calls are TRBV7-2 and TRBJ2-2, with 7 bases fitting TRBD1. CDR3 length: 15 amino acids. The trim removed 7 bases at V and 0 bases at J, leaving 5 bases unmatched. Germline CDR1 is SGHTA and CDR2 is FQGNSA. The CDR3 DNA reads as TGTGCCAGCACACCGGGACAGACGAACACCGGGGAGCTGTTTTTT. This encodes CASTPGQTNTGELFF.

This clone was picked up a small number of times. This rearrangement joins TRBV5-1 to TRBJ2-3, with 7 positions matching TRBD1. The V segment lost 4 bases and the J segment 3 bases; nucleotides outside the gene matches: 8. The CDR3 has 15 amino acids. CDR1 and CDR2 from the germline V gene are SGHRS and YFSETQ. The CDR3 spells CASSQNRGTTDTQYF. The CDR3 nucleotides read TGCGCCAGCAGCCAAAACAGGGGCACTACAGATACGCAGTATTTT.

This clone was seen a handful of times. The CDR3 here is CASSYDRGLEQYV. The CDR3 DNA reads as TGTGCCAGCAGTTACGACAGGGGGTTGGAGCAGTACGTC. The V gene is TRBV2, the J gene TRBJ2-7, with TRBD1 matching 9 bases. J lost 7 bases, V lost 5 bases, and 6 bases had no gene match. This CDR3 has 13 amino acids. CDR1 is SNHLY and CDR2 is FYNNEI in the germline V gene.

V and J are TRBV5-1 and TRBJ1-3; 8 bases match TRBD1. The CDR3 contains 16 residues. Germline assignment: CDR1 SGHRS and CDR2 YFSETQ. V was pared by 0 bases and J by 0 bases, with 2 bases of the junction left unmatched. The CDR3 DNA reads TGCGCCAGCAGCTTGGCGGGACAGGACTCTGGAAACACCATATATTTT. Its translation is CASSLAGQDSGNTIYF.

The chain is built from TRBV6-5 and TRBJ2-3; 8 bases align to TRBD2. Germline V gene sequence: CDR1 MNHEY, CDR2 SVGAGI. The CDR3 extends over 15 amino acids. J gave up 6 bases and V 2 bases, and 7 bases lay outside the gene matches. The CDR3 nucleotides read TGTGCCAGCAGTTACGCTACTAGCGGTAGGGATACGCAGTATTTT. It specifies CASSYATSGRDTQYF.

This clone occurred a few times. The chain links TRBV28 to TRBJ2-7; 11 bases fit TRBD1. This CDR3 comprises 15 residues. The V gene end was trimmed by 6 bases and the J gene end by 7 bases; junction bases not matched to a gene: 11. CDR1 MDHEN and CDR2 SYDVKM come from the germline V gene. The CDR3 region is CASRSGQGARNEQYV. The CDR3 bases are TGTGCCAGCAGATCTGGACAGGGGGCTAGAAATGAGCAGTACGTC.

CDR3 in amino acids: CAWSASRVGTGELFF. The CDR3 DNA reads TGTGCCTGGAGTGCGTCCAGGGTGGGCACCGGGGAGCTGTTTTTT. The chain uses TRBV30 and TRBJ2-2; D is perhaps TRBD1 (5 bases). V lost 1 base and J lost 4, with 13 bases in between. CDR3 size: 15 residues. CDR1 GTSNPN and CDR2 SVGIG come from the germline V gene (reference sequence).

This clone was counted a few times. The J gene is TRBJ2-5, the V gene TRBV5-1, with 8 bases identical to TRBD1. J was trimmed by 4 bases and V by 4 bases; bases with no gene match: 6. Germline V gives CDR1 SGHRS, CDR2 YFSETQ. CDR3 length: 14 residues. The CDR3 protein is CASSQTQGAETQYF. CDR3 DNA sequence: TGCGCCAGCAGCCAGACCCAGGGGGCAGAGACCCAGTACTTC.

The chain has TRBV30 and TRBJ2-3; D perhaps matches TRBD1 (6 bases). The germline gives CDR1 GTSNPN, CDR2 SVGIG (reference sequence). The CDR3 is 13 residues long. The DNA for the CDR3 is TGTGCTTGGTACACTAAGGGGGCAGATACGCAGTATTTT. Translated: CAWYTKGADTQYF.

This clone has more than one count but fewer than ten. The chain carries TRBV5-4 and TRBJ2-7; tentatively, D is TRBD1 (7 bases). CDR1 is SGHNT and CDR2 is YYREEE in the germline V gene (reference sequence). The CDR3 length is 14 residues. Trimming pared 3 bases from V and 4 bases from J, leaving 14 bases between. CDR3 coding DNA: TGTGCCAGCAGCTCCGGAGGGGGCGTTTACGAGCAGTACGTC. This translates into CASSSGGGVYEQYV.

V usage is TRBV28 and J usage is TRBJ1-2; 7 nucleotides match TRBD1. The CDR3 extends over 18 amino acids. CDR1 and CDR2 from the germline V gene are MDHEN and SYDVKM. J lost 1 base, V lost 4 bases, and 15 bases had no gene match. CDR3 loop: CASSSPGAGGPNNYGYTF. CDR3 nucleotides: TGTGCCAGCAGTTCCCCAGGGGCAGGGGGTCCTAATAACTATGGCTACACCTTC.

The rearrangement uses TRBV18 and TRBJ1-2; TRBD1 matches at 7 bases. Trimming removed 3 bases from V and 0 bases from J; junction bases left unmatched: 4. Germline CDR1 KGHSH, CDR2 LQKENI. This CDR3 is 15 amino acids long. The CDR3 loop is CASSPTGTANYGYTF. The CDR3 DNA reads as TGTGCCAGCTCACCTACCGGGACAGCTAACTATGGCTACACCTTC.

This clone occurred a few times. V usage is TRBV5-1 and J usage is TRBJ2-5; D is perhaps TRBD2 (5 bases). The CDR3 consists of 14 residues. Germline V gene lookup returns CDR1 SGHRS and CDR2 YFSETQ. The V and J ends lost 1 base and 2 bases respectively, with 9 bases between them. CDR3 DNA sequence: TGCGCCAGCAGCTTGAGCGGACCTCAAGAGACCCAGTACTTC. Its protein is CASSLSGPQETQYF.

V is TRBV5-4 and J is TRBJ1-4, with 9 positions matching TRBD1. Unmatched junction bases numbered 9, after V lost 4 bases and J lost 8 bases. Per the germline V gene, CDR1 is SGHNT and CDR2 is YYREEE (reference sequence). This CDR3 is built from 15 residues. DNA of the CDR3: TGTGCCAGCAGCGGGACGGACAGGGGAGACGAAAAACTGTTTTTT. This encodes CASSGTDRGDEKLFF. Full variable domain (missing parts from reference TRBV5-4 and TRBJ1-4): ETGVTQSPTHLIKTRGQQVTLRCSSQSGHNTVSWYQQALGQGPQFIFQYYREEENGRGNFPPRFSGLQFPNYSSELNVNALELDDSALYLCASSGTDRGDEKLFFGSGTQLSVL.

This chain uses TRBV5-4 with TRBJ2-3, with D perhaps matching TRBD1 (5 bases). The CDR3 length is 16 residues. V lost 4 bases to trimming and J lost 0 bases, with 15 bases between them. Germline V lookup: CDR1 SGHNT, CDR2 YYREEE (reference sequence). As DNA, the CDR3 is TGTGCCAGCAGCCGCAGGGATGGGGCGAGCACAGATACGCAGTATTTT. Translating gives CASSRRDGASTDTQYF.

The chain carries TRBV7-7 and TRBJ2-3; 11 positions agree with TRBD2. This CDR3 has 16 amino acids. The V gene end was trimmed by 5 bases and the J gene end by 5 bases; junction bases not matched to a gene: 9. Germline values: CDR1 SSHAT, CDR2 FNYEAQ (reference sequence). The CDR3 region is CASSPHSGGAVDTQYF. In nucleotides, the CDR3 is TGTGCCAGCAGCCCTCATAGCGGGGGGGCTGTAGATACGCAGTATTTT.

The chain uses TRBV7-9 and TRBJ1-1; possible D gene TRBD1, 6 bases. In germline, CDR1 is SEHNR, CDR2 FQNEAQ (reference sequence). This CDR3 is 13 amino acids long. With 10 bases removed from V and 8 bases from J, the gap between germline ends came to 20 bases. Here the CDR3 DNA reads TGTGCCACCACACCGCGGAGGGGGGGCGAAGCTTTCTTT. This gives the protein CATTPRRGGEAFF.

The chain joins TRBV10-3 to TRBJ1-4; 9 nucleotides agree with TRBD1. The CDR3 extends over 14 amino acids. V lost 5 bases to trimming and J lost 8 bases; unmatched junction nucleotides: 6. The germline CDR1 and CDR2 sequences are ENHRY and SYGVKD. The CDR3 coding sequence is TGTGCCATCAGTAAGGGACAGGGAGGGGAAAAACTGTTTTTT. Translating it yields CAISKGQGGEKLFF.

The J gene is TRBJ1-1, the V gene TRBV7-2, with 7 bases that match TRBD1. The germline V gene encodes CDR1 SGHTA and CDR2 FQGNSA. CDR3 size: 16 residues. V trimming: 2 bases; J trimming: 4 bases; junction bases outside the gene matches: 10. DNA of the CDR3: TGTGCCAGCAGCTTATTTAATACAGGGGATTCCACTGAAGCTTTCTTT. Its translation is CASSLFNTGDSTEAFF.

Worth noting for this clone: A read error may account for a junction end that differs from germline. The identical CDR3 is also encoded by other nucleotide sequences in the sample. This chain joins TRBV5-4 and TRBJ2-7; possibly TRBD1 or TRBD2 for D (5 bases each). Looked up from germline, CDR1 is SGHNT and CDR2 is YYREEE (reference sequence). This CDR3 has 13 residues. CDR3 loop: CASSLDLLGQPKF. The CDR3 DNA reads TGTGCCAGCAGCCTGGACTTGCTGGGGCAGCCTAAATTC. Looking up the rest from reference TRBV5-4 and TRBJ2-7 gives the full variable domain: ETGVTQSPTHLIKTRGQQVTLRCSSQSGHNTVSWYQQALGQGPQFIFQYYREEENGRGNFPPRFSGLQFPNYSSELNVNALELDDSALYLCASSLDLLGQPKFGPGTRLTVT.

The genes are TRBV28 and TRBJ2-7; tentative D call: TRBD1 (5 bases). This CDR3 has 14 amino acids. Germline values: CDR1 MDHEN, CDR2 SYDVKM. Trimming took off 7 bases at V and 0 bases at J, with 13 bases between the two ends. The CDR3 coding sequence is TGTGCCAGCAACCACTGGGGCAGCTCCTACGAGCAGTACGTC. Translation gives CASNHWGSSYEQYV.

The gene calls are TRBV18 and TRBJ1-2; D unclear. V gave up 1 base and J gave up 0 bases, with 15 bases separating them. CDR3 size: 17 residues. Germline assignment: CDR1 KGHSH and CDR2 LQKENI. The CDR3 nucleotides are TGTGCCAGCTCACCACGGGAGGGTGGAGGAACTAACTATGGCTACACCTTC. Its translation: CASSPREGGGTNYGYTF.